These T cell receptor beta chains were read from a single sample in a study of T cells in Graves' hyperthyroidism and ophthalmopathy. TCRdb processed the multiplex PCR reads anew with MiXCR; each CDR3 protein has one entry. The repertoire has roughly 660,000 distinct CDR3 sequences, approximately 15% of them found once; the top ten carry around 16%. Input material: blood. These receptors all come from a middle-aged man with Graves' hyperthyroidism. The CDR3 runs from the conserved cysteine through the conserved F or W. Fields, in order: D gene, clone size, V gene, J gene, CDR3 protein, CDR3 DNA. D genes are given only for firm matches. Size is stated for part of the rows, as once, few or many counts, or as a class when the clone is expanded.

NA	many	TRBV19	TRBJ2-2	CASSIGLGYQRSGELFF	TGTGCCAGTAGTATAGGGCTGGGCTATCAACGAAGCGGGGAGCTGTTTTTT
TRBD1	few	TRBV7-2	TRBJ2-2	CASSLAYRGYTGELFF	TGTGCCAGCAGCTTAGCGTACAGGGGATACACCGGGGAGCTGTTTTTT
NA	many	TRBV18	TRBJ2-1	CASSPRSDNEQFF	TGTGCCAGCTCACCGAGATCGGACAATGAGCAGTTCTTC
NA	few	TRBV10-3	TRBJ1-5	CAISEIEGTQHF	TGTGCCATCAGTGAAATCGAGGGGACCCAGCATTTT
NA	many	TRBV29-1	TRBJ2-1	CSVVMGYEQFF	TGCAGCGTTGTCATGGGCTATGAGCAGTTCTTC
NA	few	TRBV5-5	TRBJ2-1	CASSLAEGLLGEQFF	TGTGCCAGCAGCTTGGCGGAGGGCCTATTGGGTGAGCAGTTCTTC
NA	NA	TRBV5-5	TRBJ2-1	CSSSLVGGSLNEQFF	TGTTCCAGCAGCTTAGTTGGGGGATCTCTCAATGAGCAGTTCTTC
NA	many	TRBV28	TRBJ1-6	CASSSISPLHF	TGTGCCAGCAGTTCGATATCACCCCTCCACTTT
NA	NA	TRBV5-5	TRBJ1-5	CASSGSGKSWQPQHF	TGTGCCAGCAGCGGGTCAGGGAAGAGCTGGCAGCCCCAGCATTTT
NA	many	TRBV20-1	TRBJ1-2	CSASSWDREGYGYTF	TGCAGTGCTAGTTCTTGGGACCGGGAGGGCTATGGCTACACCTTC
NA	many	TRBV28	TRBJ2-1	CASSPPTYNEQFF	TGTGCCAGCAGTCCCCCGACTTATAATGAGCAGTTCTTC
TRBD1	NA	TRBV9	TRBJ1-1	CASGPWTGKDTEAFF	TGTGCCAGCGGCCCGTGGACAGGAAAGGATACTGAAGCTTTCTTT
NA	NA	TRBV6-5	TRBJ2-3	CASSYYRTSTDTQYF	TGTGCCAGCAGTTATTACAGAACTAGCACAGATACGCAGTATTTT
NA	few	TRBV12-3/TRBV12-4	TRBJ1-1	CASSVTQGGDTEAFF	TGTGCCAGCAGTGTGACCCAGGGTGGTGACACTGAAGCTTTCTTT
TRBD1	NA	TRBV19	TRBJ2-5	CASQPPRGTGEETQYF	TGTGCCAGTCAACCCCCACGGGGGACAGGGGAGGAGACCCAGTACTTC
NA	many	TRBV12-3/TRBV12-4	TRBJ1-2	CASSLTAGPYGYTF	TGTGCCAGCAGTTTAACAGCTGGCCCATATGGCTACACCTTC
NA	many	TRBV12-3/TRBV12-4	TRBJ2-1	CASSHRTWPWDEQFF	TGTGCCAGCAGCCATCGGACTTGGCCCTGGGATGAGCAGTTCTTC
NA	few	TRBV2	TRBJ1-5	CASRWGTSNQPQHF	TGTGCCAGTAGATGGGGGACCAGCAATCAGCCCCAGCATTTT
TRBD1	many	TRBV7-8	TRBJ2-1	CASSPKAGQGRNEQFF	TGTGCCAGCAGCCCAAAAGCGGGACAGGGGAGAAATGAGCAGTTCTTC
TRBD2	many	TRBV2	TRBJ2-2	CASRSGGYTGELFF	TGTGCCAGCAGGAGCGGGGGTTACACCGGGGAGCTGTTTTTT
TRBD1	many	TRBV27	TRBJ1-2	CASSLRRDRGRYGYTF	TGTGCCAGCAGTTTAAGGCGGGACAGGGGACGCTATGGCTACACCTTC
NA	NA	TRBV30	TRBJ2-7	CAWRLQGEPYEQYF	TGTGCCTGGAGGCTACAGGGAGAGCCCTACGAGCAGTACTTC
TRBD2	few	TRBV7-9	TRBJ2-1	CASSLAGTSGSGEQFF	TGTGCCAGCAGCTTAGCCGGGACTAGCGGGAGCGGGGAGCAGTTCTTC
NA	many	TRBV6-1	TRBJ2-3	CATKRGDTSTDTQYF	TGTGCCACGAAAAGGGGGGATACTAGCACAGATACGCAGTATTTT
TRBD2	many	TRBV5-1	TRBJ2-6	CASSSLRVWRREGLGANVLTF	TGCGCCAGCAGCTCTCTCCGGGTTTGGAGGCGGGAGGGCCTCGGGGCCAACGTCCTGACTTTC
TRBD2	many	TRBV11-3	TRBJ2-1	CASSLTTGGTEQFF	TGTGCCAGCAGCTTAACGACGGGAGGGACTGAGCAGTTCTTC
NA	few	TRBV5-1	TRBJ2-3	CASSLERGASTDTQYF	TGCGCCAGCAGCTTGGAACGGGGAGCTAGCACAGATACGCAGTATTTT
NA	NA	TRBV7-2	TRBJ2-1	CASSLQGPSTTEQFF	TGTGCCAGCAGCCTACAGGGCCCTTCTACGACTGAGCAGTTCTTC
NA	few	TRBV19	TRBJ1-2	CASSEGLVYGYTF	TGTGCCAGTAGTGAAGGACTTGTTTATGGCTACACCTTC
TRBD1	NA	TRBV12-3/TRBV12-4	TRBJ1-5	CASSPTGGGQPQHF	TGTGCCAGCAGTCCGACAGGGGGCGGTCAGCCCCAGCATTTT
TRBD1	few	TRBV29-1	TRBJ2-3	CSAYGQGKIDTQYF	TGCAGCGCTTACGGACAGGGTAAAATAGATACGCAGTATTTT
NA	many	TRBV18	TRBJ2-3	CASSATLGIRDTQYF	TGTGCCAGCTCAGCGACTCTTGGGATTCGAGATACGCAGTATTTT
NA	NA	TRBV12-5	TRBJ2-1	CAGALGGPDNEQFF	TGTGCTGGTGCTTTGGGGGGTCCGGACAATGAGCAGTTCTTC
NA	few	TRBV29-1	TRBJ1-1	CSGRNTEAFF	TGCAGCGGCAGGAACACTGAAGCTTTCTTT
TRBD2	many	TRBV20-1	TRBJ2-2	CSARAGRASGRGELFF	TGCAGTGCTAGAGCGGGGAGGGCTAGCGGGCGCGGGGAGCTGTTTTTT
TRBD2	NA	TRBV12-3/TRBV12-4	TRBJ2-1	CASSLALAGDVEQFF	TGTGCCAGCAGTTTAGCCCTAGCGGGAGATGTGGAGCAGTTCTTC
NA	many	TRBV19	TRBJ1-5	CASTPTELSNQPQHF	TGTGCCAGTACTCCGACAGAGCTTAGCAATCAGCCCCAGCATTTT
NA	many	TRBV12-3/TRBV12-4	TRBJ1-2	CASSFGGLSGYTF	TGTGCCAGCAGTTTTGGGGGGCTCTCTGGCTACACCTTC
NA	many	TRBV25-1	TRBJ2-7	CASSEPGLYEQYF	TGTGCCAGCAGTGAGCCGGGACTGTACGAGCAGTACTTC
NA	NA	TRBV2	TRBJ1-4	CASSERGVANEKLFF	TGTGCCAGCAGTGAGAGAGGAGTTGCTAATGAAAAACTGTTTTTT
NA	NA	TRBV24-1	TRBJ2-1	CATGGGNEQFF	TGTGCCACCGGGGGCGGCAATGAGCAGTTCTTC
NA	many	TRBV27	TRBJ1-1	CASSPLGKRGTEAFF	TGTGCCAGCAGTCCCCTGGGTAAAAGGGGCACTGAAGCTTTCTTT
NA	few	TRBV28	TRBJ2-2	CASSKGRELFF	TGTGCCAGCAGTAAGGGTCGGGAGCTGTTTTTT
NA	many	TRBV7-9	TRBJ2-1	CAAATLVAGLSYNEQFF	TGTGCCGCAGCTACCCTCGTTGCGGGGCTATCCTACAATGAGCAGTTCTTC
TRBD2	NA	TRBV14	TRBJ2-7	CASSQVAGGYEQYF	TGTGCCAGCAGCCAAGTTGCCGGGGGGTACGAGCAGTACTTC
TRBD1	many	TRBV12-3/TRBV12-4	TRBJ2-7	CASSKAYWGQESYEQYF	TGTGCCAGCAGTAAAGCTTATTGGGGACAGGAGTCCTACGAGCAGTACTTC
TRBD2	NA	TRBV7-3	TRBJ2-7	CASSTWSGRDAWRYEQYF	TGTGCCAGCAGCACTTGGAGCGGGAGGGATGCATGGAGATACGAGCAGTACTTC
NA	NA	TRBV3-1	TRBJ2-3	CVSSHTPTDTQYF	TGTGTCAGCAGCCACACCCCCACAGATACGCAGTATTTT
TRBD1	NA	TRBV29-1	TRBJ2-5	CSVDLGRGLRETQYF	TGCAGCGTTGATTTAGGCAGGGGGCTTAGGGAGACCCAGTACTTC
TRBD2	few	TRBV30	TRBJ2-7	CAWKPRSGRAGGPVAEQYF	TGTGCCTGGAAGCCTCGGAGCGGCCGAGCGGGAGGGCCGGTTGCCGAGCAGTACTTC
NA	many	TRBV24-1	TRBJ1-1	CATSDSDLNTEAFF	TGTGCCACCAGTGATTCGGATCTTAACACTGAAGCTTTCTTT
TRBD2	NA	TRBV2	TRBJ2-1	CASSFEPLTSGSVNEQFF	TGTGCCAGCAGTTTCGAACCCCTTACTAGCGGGAGCGTCAATGAGCAGTTCTTC
TRBD2	many	TRBV27	TRBJ2-1	CASSPGTSGRLDEQFF	TGTGCCAGCAGTCCCGGGACTAGCGGGAGGCTAGATGAGCAGTTCTTC
NA	NA	TRBV6-1	TRBJ2-1	CASSPPTRGIYNEQFF	TGTGCCAGCAGTCCGCCGACTAGGGGGATATACAATGAGCAGTTCTTC